This T cell receptor (beta chain) was obtained from a study of shared clonotypes between healthy human individuals. The method was immunoSEQ multiplex PCR; TCRdb's version includes in-frame clones alone and lacks a portion of them. In the table there are some 2,500,000 clones, just under 95% of which are singletons. Sequencing was performed on naive CD4+ T cells from PBMCs. Subset noted: CD45RA+ positively selected. The TCR was taken from a man between 18 and 29 years old in good health. Some clones in this sample may be carry-over from other donors' samples.

This CDR3 reads CASSLDPEYEQYF. CDR3 DNA sequence: TGCGCCAGCAGCTTGGACCCTGAATACGAGCAGTACTTC. V is TRBV5-1 and J is TRBJ2-7, with D hard to call. CDR1 is SGHRS, CDR2 YFSETQ, per germline. V lost 0 bases and J lost 4, with 8 bases in between. The CDR3 is 13 amino acids. Combining the CDR3 with reference TRBV5-1 and TRBJ2-7 gives the whole variable domain KAGVTQTPRYLIKTRGQQVTLSCSPISGHRSVSWYQQTPGQGLQFLFEYFSETQRNKGNFPGRFSGRQFSNSRSEMNVSTLELGDSALYLCASSLDPEYEQYFGPGTRLTVT.